This passage covers 8 T cell receptor beta chains from one sample sequenced in a study of blood T cell repertoires in COVID-19. Some clones are missing from TCRdb's copy, which holds only in-frame ones; the method was immunoSEQ multiplex PCR. The sample records over 300,000 clones, roughly nine tenths being singletons. The sequenced sample was PBMCs or T cells enriched from blood (not recorded which). These receptors all stem from a woman aged 25 to 39 who had recovered from COVID-19.

V gene TRBV18 combines with J gene TRBJ2-1; a weak D match, TRBD2 (6 bases). V was pared by 8 bases and J by 3 bases, with 20 bases between. CDR1 KGHSH and CDR2 LQKENI come from the germline V gene. This CDR3 region has 16 residues. The chain's CDR3 is CASTPSGRVHYNEQFF. For the CDR3, the DNA is TGTGCCAGCACTCCAAGCGGGCGGGTACACTACAATGAGCAGTTCTTC.

The V gene is TRBV4-3, the J gene TRBJ1-1; 7 nucleotides line up with TRBD1. The CDR3 consists of 14 residues. Germline assignment: CDR1 LGHNA and CDR2 YSLEER. The V and J ends lost 0 bases and 8 bases, in that order; junction bases with no gene match: 6. For the CDR3, the DNA is TGCGCCAGCAGCCAAGAAAGAACAGGGGTAGAAGCTTTCTTT. It specifies CASSQERTGVEAFF.

The gene calls are TRBV5-1 and TRBJ2-7, with 7 bases lining up with TRBD1. After removal of 0 bases from V and 2 bases from J, the junction contained 2 bases not matched to a gene. From germline, CDR1 is SGHRS and CDR2 YFSETQ. CDR3 length equals 14 residues. In DNA, the CDR3 is TGCGCCAGCAGCTTGGGGGACAGAGCCTACGAGCAGTACTTC. Protein sequence: CASSLGDRAYEQYF.

The chain has TRBV5-4 and TRBJ1-3, with 10 bases identical to TRBD1. After removal of 4 bases from V and 2 bases from J, the junction contained 3 bases not matched to a gene. The germline V gene encodes CDR1 SGHNT and CDR2 YYREEE (reference sequence). This CDR3 has 15 residues. The CDR3 loop is CASSRDRGAGNTIYF. The DNA of the CDR3 is TGTGCCAGCAGCCGGGACAGGGGCGCTGGAAACACCATATATTTT.

The gene calls are TRBV15 and TRBJ2-2; a weak D match, TRBD2 (6 bases). The V end lost 0 bases, the J end lost 4 bases, and 9 bases lay between the germline ends. This CDR3 has 15 amino acids. CDR1 is LNHNV and CDR2 is YYDKDF in the germline V gene (reference sequence). In DNA form, the CDR3 reads TGTGCCACCAGCAGAGACATCGGGGGCACCGGGGAGCTGTTTTTT. Encoded protein: CATSRDIGGTGELFF.

The chain has TRBV27 and TRBJ1-1, with D possibly TRBD1 on 6 matching bases. The ends were cut back, 6 bases at V and 7 bases at J, with 27 bases in the middle. Germline lookup yields CDR1 MNHEY and CDR2 SMNVEV (reference sequence). The CDR3 consists of 17 residues. CDR3 protein: CASSFLHSNREGDEAFF. The CDR3 bases are TGTGCCAGCAGCTTCCTCCACTCTAACAGGGAAGGGGATGAAGCTTTCTTT.

The V and J genes are TRBV5-1 and TRBJ1-4; TRBD1 agrees at 7 bases. The CDR3 consists of 14 residues. CDR1 SGHRS and CDR2 YFSETQ come from the germline V gene. Germline trimming cut 4 bases from V and 7 bases from J; bases unmatched to any gene: 7. The CDR3 reads CASSEAGGFEKLFF. The DNA for the CDR3 is TGCGCCAGCAGCGAGGCAGGGGGATTTGAAAAACTGTTTTTT.

This chain joins TRBV19 and TRBJ1-4; 9 nucleotides align to TRBD1. V lost 5 bases and J lost 8; bases outside the gene matches: 9. This CDR3 spans 15 amino acids. Germline V gives CDR1 LNHDA, CDR2 SQIVND (reference sequence). CDR3 coding DNA: TGTGCCAGTAGTGGAAGGACAGGGGTGAGGGAAAAACTGTTTTTT. Its translation is CASSGRTGVREKLFF.